This paragraph reports one T cell receptor (beta chain). Produced via immunoSEQ multiplex PCR; TCRdb's table is partial and in-frame only. In the table there are approximately 230,000 clones, about 90% of which are singletons. The sample originates from a study of cytomegalovirus exposure and HLA in healthy donors. This receptor was identified in a young man in good health and CMV-seropositive. Sequenced input: PBMCs.

The CDR3 DNA reads TGCGCCAGCAGCTTGTCGGGTTCGGGGACTAGCGGGAGTTTGGATACGCAGTATTTT. This sequence encodes CASSLSGSGTSGSLDTQYF. The chain joins TRBV5-1 to TRBJ2-3; 14 bases align to TRBD2. After removal of 1 base from V and 6 bases from J, the junction contained 13 bases not matched to a gene. Germline V gene lookup returns CDR1 SGHRS and CDR2 YFSETQ. This CDR3 comprises 19 residues. The full variable domain, rest sourced from reference TRBV5-1 and TRBJ2-3, is KAGVTQTPRYLIKTRGQQVTLSCSPISGHRSVSWYQQTPGQGLQFLFEYFSETQRNKGNFPGRFSGRQFSNSRSEMNVSTLELGDSALYLCASSLSGSGTSGSLDTQYFGPGTRLTVL.